Presented here are 14 T cell receptor beta chains from one specimen sequenced in a study of blood T cell repertoires in COVID-19. Here immunoSEQ multiplex PCR was the method, and the copy in TCRdb shows in-frame clones only, minus some. The sample includes fewer than 350,000 clones, roughly 91% of them seen just once. Sequenced sample: PBMCs or T cells enriched from blood (not recorded which). The source is a woman aged 40 to 50 with acute COVID-19.

The chain recombines TRBV20-1 with TRBJ2-3; TRBD1 matches at 9 bases. The germline V gene has CDR1 DFQATT and CDR2 SNEGSKA (reference sequence). The CDR3 is 16 amino acids. With V trimmed by 3 bases and J by 1 base, 8 bases remained unmatched. The CDR3 is CSASLGTGSGTDTQYF. In DNA form, the CDR3 reads TGCAGTGCTAGTCTCGGGACAGGGAGCGGCACAGATACGCAGTATTTT.

In its sample, this clone was seen once. This chain connects TRBV27 to TRBJ1-1; 10 bases match TRBD1. Per the germline V gene, CDR1 is MNHEY and CDR2 is SMNVEV (reference sequence). V trimming: 7 bases; J trimming: 7 bases; junction bases outside the gene matches: 9. The CDR3 covers 14 residues. Written as DNA, the CDR3 is TGTGCCAGCACCCGGACAGGGGGGCTCGATGAAGCTTTCTTT. This encodes CASTRTGGLDEAFF.

The V call is TRBV3-1 (or the pseudogene TRBV3-2), the J call TRBJ1-2, with 9 nucleotides matching TRBD1. This CDR3 is 15 amino acids long. Germline-derived CDR1 and CDR2 are LGHDT and YNNKEL (reference sequence). Trimming at V came to 4 bases and at J to 4 bases, leaving 7 bases not matched to a gene. CDR3 bases: TGTGCCAGCAGCCCATTTGCGGGACAGGGCTATGGCTACACCTTC. Amino acid sequence: CASSPFAGQGYGYTF.

This clone appeared a few times. V usage is TRBV28 and J usage is TRBJ1-1; D might be TRBD1 (5 bases). CDR3 length: 15 residues. Germline V gene lookup returns CDR1 MDHEN and CDR2 SYDVKM. V shed 5 bases and J shed 6 bases, with 19 bases lying between them. CDR3 sequence: CASSPRRGGVAEAFF. In nucleotides, the CDR3 is TGTGCCAGCAGTCCCCGACGCGGGGGGGTCGCTGAAGCTTTCTTT.

The rearrangement joins TRBV27 to TRBJ2-5; tentative D call: TRBD2 (5 bases). Per the germline V gene, CDR1 is MNHEY and CDR2 is SMNVEV (reference sequence). CDR3 length: 17 residues. The V and J ends lost 5 bases and 2 bases respectively, with 21 bases between them. CDR3: CASSPMTGSGWQETQYF. The CDR3 DNA sequence: TGTGCCAGCAGTCCGATGACGGGATCGGGGTGGCAAGAGACCCAGTACTTC.

This CDR3 is CASSNYYEQYF. CDR3 DNA: TGTGCCAGTAGTAACTACTACGAGCAGTACTTC. V and J are TRBV19 and TRBJ2-7; unclear D gene. Trimming shortened V by 4 bases and J by 3 bases, and 4 bases separated the two germline ends. This CDR3 comprises 11 residues. Per germline, CDR1 LNHDA and CDR2 SQIVND (reference sequence).

The chain uses TRBV12-3 or TRBV12-4 and TRBJ1-1, with a possible D match to TRBD1 (5 bases). This CDR3 contains 12 residues. V was cut by 8 bases and J by 14 bases, with 21 bases left in between. CDR3 sequence reads: CASQRDSPLVFF. The CDR3 nucleotides are TGTGCCAGCCAAAGGGACTCACCGCTGGTATTCTTT.

The CDR3 loop is CASHGVGPTEAFF. The DNA of the CDR3 is TGTGCCTCCCACGGGGTTGGTCCCACTGAAGCTTTCTTT. The chain is built from TRBV5-4 and TRBJ1-1; D is unclear. Germline CDR1 and CDR2: SGHNT and YYREEE (reference sequence). V was trimmed by 10 bases and J by 4 bases, leaving 17 bases between them. The CDR3 covers 13 residues.

V gene TRBV7-2 combines with J gene TRBJ1-5; D might be TRBD1 (5 bases). CDR3 size: 12 residues. The V gene lost 5 bases and the J gene lost 7 bases, with 9 bases spanning the gap. Germline values: CDR1 SGHTA, CDR2 FQGNSA. CDR3 amino acids: CASSAGFQPQHF. As DNA, the CDR3 is TGTGCCAGCAGCGCAGGGTTCCAGCCCCAGCATTTT.

The V and J genes are TRBV10-3 and TRBJ2-5, with D perhaps TRBD2 (6 bases). CDR1 is ENHRY, CDR2 SYGVKD, per germline. The V gene lost 4 bases and the J gene lost 5 bases, with 11 bases spanning the gap. CDR3 length equals 13 residues. CDR3 residues: CAISGGGLETQYF. The CDR3, as DNA: TGTGCCATCAGTGGGGGAGGTCTGGAGACCCAGTACTTC.

V gene TRBV6-5 combines with J gene TRBJ1-6; 7 nucleotides align to TRBD1. Germline CDR1 reads MNHEY; CDR2 reads SVGAGI. This CDR3 is built from 13 residues. V dropped 5 bases and J dropped 9; count of bases not matched to a gene: 4. The CDR3 coding sequence is TGTGCCAGCAGTCGGGACAGTCTTTCACCCCTCCACTTT. The encoded protein is CASSRDSLSPLHF.

The chain combines TRBV28 with TRBJ2-7; 7 bases align to TRBD1. CDR3 length: 16 residues. Per the germline V gene, CDR1 is MDHEN and CDR2 is SYDVKM. J was trimmed by 1 base and V by 4 bases; bases with no gene match: 10. CDR3 DNA sequence: TGTGCCAGCAGTTCCCATGACAGGGCAACTTCCTACGAGCAGTACTTC. This codes for CASSSHDRATSYEQYF.

This chain connects TRBV30 to TRBJ2-7; TRBD1 matches at 9 bases. V lost 5 bases, J lost 7 bases, and 3 bases stayed unmatched. The germline gives CDR1 GTSNPN, CDR2 SVGIG (reference sequence). The CDR3 sequence is 11 residues long. The CDR3 sequence: CAWGTGQEQYF. The CDR3 DNA reads TGTGCCTGGGGGACAGGGCAGGAGCAGTACTTC.

This chain links TRBV5-1 with TRBJ2-5; TRBD1 matches 7 bases. Germline V gene data show CDR1 as SGHRS and CDR2 as YFSETQ. This CDR3 has 14 amino acids. With V trimmed by 1 base and J by 5 bases, 5 bases remained unmatched. CDR3: CASSLTDRVETQYF. CDR3 sequence (DNA): TGCGCCAGCAGCTTGACCGACAGGGTTGAGACCCAGTACTTC.